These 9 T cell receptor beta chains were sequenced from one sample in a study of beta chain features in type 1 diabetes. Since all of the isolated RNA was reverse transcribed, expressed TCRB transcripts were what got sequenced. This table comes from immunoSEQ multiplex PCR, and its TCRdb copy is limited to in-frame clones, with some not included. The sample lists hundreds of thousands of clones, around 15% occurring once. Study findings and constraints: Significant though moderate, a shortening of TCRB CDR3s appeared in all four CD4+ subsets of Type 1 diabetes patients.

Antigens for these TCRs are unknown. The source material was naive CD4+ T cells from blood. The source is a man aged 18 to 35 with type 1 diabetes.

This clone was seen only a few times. The CDR3, as DNA: TGTGCCAGCAGTGACAGGGGAGGTCAGCCCCAGCATTTT. Translation: CASSDRGGQPQHF. This chain connects TRBV25-1 to TRBJ1-5, with a tentative D call TRBD1 (6 bases). The CDR3 extends over 13 amino acids. Trimming left V 3 bases short and J 6 bases short, with 9 bases between. CDR1 and CDR2 (germline): MGHDK, SYGVNS.

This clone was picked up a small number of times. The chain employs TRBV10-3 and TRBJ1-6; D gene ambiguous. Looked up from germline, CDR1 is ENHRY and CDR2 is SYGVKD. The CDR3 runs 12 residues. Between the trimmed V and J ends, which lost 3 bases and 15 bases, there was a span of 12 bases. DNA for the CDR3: TGTGCCATCAGTGACGGCCCCCAAGTCCTCCACTTT. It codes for CAISDGPQVLHF.

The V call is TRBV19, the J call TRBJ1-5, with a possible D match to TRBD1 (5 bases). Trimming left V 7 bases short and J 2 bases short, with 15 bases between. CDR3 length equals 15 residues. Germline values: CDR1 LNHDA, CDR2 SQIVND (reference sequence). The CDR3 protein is CASTPTGAGNQPQHF. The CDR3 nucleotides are TGTGCCAGTACCCCTACCGGGGCAGGCAATCAGCCCCAGCATTTT.

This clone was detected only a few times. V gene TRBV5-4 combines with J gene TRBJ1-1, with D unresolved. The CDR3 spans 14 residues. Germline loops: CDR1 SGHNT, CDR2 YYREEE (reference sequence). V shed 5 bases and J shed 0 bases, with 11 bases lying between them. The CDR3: CASRVENMNTEAFF. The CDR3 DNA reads TGTGCCAGCAGAGTAGAGAACATGAACACTGAAGCTTTCTTT.

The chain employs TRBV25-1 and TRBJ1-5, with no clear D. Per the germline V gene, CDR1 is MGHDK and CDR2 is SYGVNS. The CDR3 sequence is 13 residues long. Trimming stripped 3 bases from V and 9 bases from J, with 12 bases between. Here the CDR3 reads CASSDKVRGPQHF. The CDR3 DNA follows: TGTGCCAGCAGTGATAAGGTCCGGGGGCCCCAGCATTTT.

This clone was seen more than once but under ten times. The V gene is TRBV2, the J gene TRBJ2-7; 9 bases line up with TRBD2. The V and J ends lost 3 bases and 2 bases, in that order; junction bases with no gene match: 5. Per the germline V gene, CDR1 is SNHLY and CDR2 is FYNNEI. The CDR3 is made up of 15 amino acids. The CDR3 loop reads CASSDASGNPYEQYF. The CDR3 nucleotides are TGTGCCAGCAGTGATGCTAGCGGGAACCCCTACGAGCAGTACTTC. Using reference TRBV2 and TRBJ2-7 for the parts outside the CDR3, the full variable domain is EPEVTQTPSHQVTQMGQEVILRCVPISNHLYFYWYRQILGQKVEFLVSFYNNEISEKSEIFDDQFSVERPDGSNFTLKIRSTKLEDSAMYFCASSDASGNPYEQYFGPGTRLTVT.

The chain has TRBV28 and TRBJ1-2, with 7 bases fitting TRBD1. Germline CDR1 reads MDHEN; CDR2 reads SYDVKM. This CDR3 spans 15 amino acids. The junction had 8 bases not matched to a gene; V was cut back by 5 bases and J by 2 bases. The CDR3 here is CASSRVGQQNYGYTF. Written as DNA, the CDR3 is TGTGCCAGCAGTCGGGTGGGACAGCAGAACTATGGCTACACCTTC.

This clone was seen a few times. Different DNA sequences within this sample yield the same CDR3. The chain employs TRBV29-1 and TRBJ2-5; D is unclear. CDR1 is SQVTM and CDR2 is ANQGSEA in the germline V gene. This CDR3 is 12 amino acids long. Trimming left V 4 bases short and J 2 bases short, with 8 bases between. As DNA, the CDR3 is TGCAGCGTTGTAGGTAGTCAAGAGACCCAGTACTTC. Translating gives CSVVGSQETQYF.

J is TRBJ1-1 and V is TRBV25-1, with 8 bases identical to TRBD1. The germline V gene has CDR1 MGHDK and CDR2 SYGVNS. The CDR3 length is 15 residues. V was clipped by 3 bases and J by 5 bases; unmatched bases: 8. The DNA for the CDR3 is TGTGCCAGCAGTGACCTACAGGGGGTGTGGACTGAAGCTTTCTTT. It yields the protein CASSDLQGVWTEAFF.